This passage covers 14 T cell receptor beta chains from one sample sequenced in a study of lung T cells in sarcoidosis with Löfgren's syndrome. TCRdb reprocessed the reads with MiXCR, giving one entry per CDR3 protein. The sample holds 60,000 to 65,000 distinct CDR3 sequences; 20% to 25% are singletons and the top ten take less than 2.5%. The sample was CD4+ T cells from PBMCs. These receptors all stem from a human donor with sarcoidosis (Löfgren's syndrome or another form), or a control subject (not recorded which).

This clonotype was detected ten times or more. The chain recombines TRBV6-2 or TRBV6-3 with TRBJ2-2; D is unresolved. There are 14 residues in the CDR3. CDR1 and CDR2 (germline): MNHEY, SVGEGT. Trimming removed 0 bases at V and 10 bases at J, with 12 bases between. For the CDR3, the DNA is TGTGCCAGCAGTTACTCGAAGGCACTGACGGAGCTGTTTTTT. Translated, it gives CASSYSKALTELFF.

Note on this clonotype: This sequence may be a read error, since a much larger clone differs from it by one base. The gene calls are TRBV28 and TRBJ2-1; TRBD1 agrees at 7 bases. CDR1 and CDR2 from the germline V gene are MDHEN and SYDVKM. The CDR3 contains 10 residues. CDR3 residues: CASSGTVNVF. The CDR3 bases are TGTGCCAGCAGTGGGACAGTAAATGTCTTC.

The CDR3 here is CASSEAQGGEKPQHF. CDR3 DNA sequence: TGTGCCAGCAGTGAAGCGCAGGGAGGGGAGAAGCCCCAGCATTTT. This chain uses TRBV2 with TRBJ1-5; TRBD1 is a possible D gene (5 bases). The V end was cut by 0 bases, the J end by 8 bases, with 14 bases between. The CDR3 extends over 15 amino acids. CDR1 is SNHLY and CDR2 is FYNNEI in the germline V gene.

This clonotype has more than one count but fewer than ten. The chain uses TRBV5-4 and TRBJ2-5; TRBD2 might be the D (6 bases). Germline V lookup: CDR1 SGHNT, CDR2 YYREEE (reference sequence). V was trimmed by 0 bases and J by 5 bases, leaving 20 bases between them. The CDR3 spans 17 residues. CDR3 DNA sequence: TGTGCCAGCAGCTTGGAAATGCTAGCGAGAGTTCCGGAGACCCAGTACTTC. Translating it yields CASSLEMLARVPETQYF.

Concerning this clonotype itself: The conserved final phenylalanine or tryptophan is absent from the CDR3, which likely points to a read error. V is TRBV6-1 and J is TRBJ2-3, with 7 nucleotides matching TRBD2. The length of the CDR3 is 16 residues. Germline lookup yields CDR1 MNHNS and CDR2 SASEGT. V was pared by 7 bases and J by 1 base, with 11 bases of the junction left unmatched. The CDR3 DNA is TGTGCCAGCAAGCCTGGGACTATCGCAGGCACAGATACGCAGTATCTT. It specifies CASKPGTIAGTDTQYL.

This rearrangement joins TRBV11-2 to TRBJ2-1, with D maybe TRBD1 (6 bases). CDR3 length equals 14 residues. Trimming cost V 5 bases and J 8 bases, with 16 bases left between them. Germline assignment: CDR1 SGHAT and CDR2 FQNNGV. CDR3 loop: CASSVRTARDEQFF. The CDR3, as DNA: TGTGCCAGCAGCGTTCGGACAGCCCGAGATGAGCAGTTCTTC.

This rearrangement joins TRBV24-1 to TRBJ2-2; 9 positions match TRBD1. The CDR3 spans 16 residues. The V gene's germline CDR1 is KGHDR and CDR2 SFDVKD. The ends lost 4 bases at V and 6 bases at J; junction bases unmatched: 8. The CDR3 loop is CATSDPGQGLSGELFF. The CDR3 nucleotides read TGTGCCACCAGTGACCCCGGACAGGGGTTATCCGGGGAGCTGTTTTTT.

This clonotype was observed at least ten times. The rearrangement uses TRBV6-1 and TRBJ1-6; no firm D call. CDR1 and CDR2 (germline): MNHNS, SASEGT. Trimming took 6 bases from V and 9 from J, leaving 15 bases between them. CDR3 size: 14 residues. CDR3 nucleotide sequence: TGTGCCAGCAGCCCGACTCCCGTCACTTCACCCCTCCACTTT. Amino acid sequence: CASSPTPVTSPLHF.

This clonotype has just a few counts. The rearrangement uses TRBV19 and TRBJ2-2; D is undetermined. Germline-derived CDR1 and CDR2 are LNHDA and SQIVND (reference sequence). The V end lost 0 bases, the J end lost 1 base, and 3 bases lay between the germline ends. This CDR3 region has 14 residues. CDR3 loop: CASSIDQNTGELFF. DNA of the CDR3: TGTGCCAGTAGTATAGATCAGAACACCGGGGAGCTGTTTTTT.

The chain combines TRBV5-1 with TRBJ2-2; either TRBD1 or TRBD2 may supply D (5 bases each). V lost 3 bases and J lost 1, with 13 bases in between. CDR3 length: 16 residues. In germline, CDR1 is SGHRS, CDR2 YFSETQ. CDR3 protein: CASSSRDRRNTGELFF. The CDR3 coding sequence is TGCGCCAGCAGCTCCCGGGACCGGCGGAACACCGGGGAGCTGTTTTTT.

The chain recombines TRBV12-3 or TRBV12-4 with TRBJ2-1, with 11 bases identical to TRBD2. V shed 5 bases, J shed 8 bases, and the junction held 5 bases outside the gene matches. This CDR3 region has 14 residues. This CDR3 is CASSRLAGYDEQFF. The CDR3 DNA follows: TGTGCCAGCAGTCGACTAGCGGGGTACGATGAGCAGTTCTTC.

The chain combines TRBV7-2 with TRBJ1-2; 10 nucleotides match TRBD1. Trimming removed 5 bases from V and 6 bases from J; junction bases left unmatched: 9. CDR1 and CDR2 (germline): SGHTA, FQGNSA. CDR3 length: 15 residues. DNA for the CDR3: TGTGCCAGCAGCAAACGACAGGGGGCAAGAGATGGCTACACCTTC. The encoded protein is CASSKRQGARDGYTF.

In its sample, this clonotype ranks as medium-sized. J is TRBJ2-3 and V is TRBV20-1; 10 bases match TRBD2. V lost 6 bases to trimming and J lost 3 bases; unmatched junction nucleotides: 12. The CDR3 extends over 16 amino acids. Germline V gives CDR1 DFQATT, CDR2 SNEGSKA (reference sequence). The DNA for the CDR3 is TGCAGTGCGATCCTAATGAGCGGGGGGGCAACAGATACGCAGTATTTT. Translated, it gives CSAILMSGGATDTQYF.

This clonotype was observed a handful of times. CDR3 nucleotides: TGTGCCAGCAGCCGCGGCTACGAGCAGTACGTC. It yields the protein CASSRGYEQYV. The rearrangement joins TRBV12-3 or TRBV12-4 to TRBJ2-7; D is uncertain. V was trimmed by 6 bases and J by 3 bases, leaving 6 bases between them. The length of the CDR3 is 11 residues.